These 24 T cell receptor beta chains were all obtained from the same sample, sequenced in a study of cytomegalovirus exposure and HLA in healthy donors (dated by TCRdb to about 2017). The library was prepared using the immunoSEQ multiplex PCR assay. A mixture of 60 forward primers for TCR Vbeta segments and 13 reverse primers for TCR Jbeta segments was used in the multiplex PCR. TCRdb carries this immuneACCESS record with in-frame sequences only. Its versions omit some clonotypes, under half of them owing to an unresolved V gene in the studies checked, with the rest unexplained. Within this sample are about 120,000 clones, with 70% of them counted one time only. Together, the top ten hold just over 8.5% of the sample. The specimen sequenced was PBMCs. Receptors originate from a man in his thirties or forties in good health and CMV-seropositive.

V and J are TRBV7-9 and TRBJ2-7; 8 bases agree with TRBD2. The CDR3 contains 18 residues. Per the germline V gene, CDR1 is SEHNR and CDR2 is FQNEAQ (reference sequence). V was pared by 4 bases and J by 4 bases, with 18 bases of the junction left unmatched. This chain's CDR3 is CASSSGGVGYPELYEQYF. In DNA form, the CDR3 reads TGTGCCAGCAGCTCGGGGGGGGTGGGATATCCTGAACTATACGAGCAGTACTTC.

The CDR3: CASSSVGHNTGELFF. The CDR3 region has the DNA TGTGCCAGCAGTTCGGTGGGGCATAACACCGGGGAGCTGTTTTTT. V usage is TRBV28 and J usage is TRBJ2-2; TRBD1 might be the D (5 bases). Trimming shortened V by 4 bases and J by 2 bases, and 11 bases separated the two germline ends. This CDR3 has 15 amino acids. CDR1 is MDHEN and CDR2 is SYDVKM in the germline V gene. Full variable domain (remainder filled in from reference TRBV28 and TRBJ2-2): DVKVTQSSRYLVKRTGEKVFLECVQDMDHENMFWYRQDPGLGLRLIYFSYDVKMKEKGDIPEGYSVSREKKERFSLILESASTNQTSMYLCASSSVGHNTGELFFGEGSRLTVL.

The V and J genes are TRBV27 and TRBJ2-7, with D possibly being TRBD1 (6 bases). The CDR3 extends over 13 amino acids. Germline lookup yields CDR1 MNHEY and CDR2 SMNVEV (reference sequence). Trimming removed 3 bases at V and 9 bases at J, with 15 bases between. The CDR3 is CASSFSQGQGQYF. CDR3 DNA sequence: TGTGCCAGCAGTTTCTCACAGGGTCAGGGGCAGTACTTC.

V is TRBV10-1 and J is TRBJ2-7; TRBD2 matches at 7 bases. In germline, CDR1 is WNHNN, CDR2 SYGVQD (reference sequence). V lost 9 bases and J lost 0; bases outside the gene matches: 11. The CDR3 consists of 15 residues. CDR3 residues: CASEGRDGSSYEQYV. DNA for the CDR3: TGCGCCAGTGAAGGGAGGGACGGGAGCTCCTACGAGCAGTACGTC.

The CDR3 protein is CASGYLEYGAFF. CDR3 nucleotides: TGTGCCAGCGGATACTTGGAGTACGGAGCTTTCTTT. The chain joins TRBV5-8 to TRBJ1-1; no firm D call. This CDR3 region has 12 residues. Trimming took 7 bases from V and 10 from J, leaving 17 bases between them. The germline V gene encodes CDR1 SGHTS and CDR2 YDEGEE.

The rearrangement joins TRBV19 to TRBJ1-3; the D is unclear. CDR1 and CDR2 from the germline V gene are LNHDA and SQIVND (reference sequence). Trimming took 5 bases from V and 0 from J, leaving 11 bases between them. This CDR3 contains 15 residues. CDR3: CASSLRPGSGNTIYF. The DNA for the CDR3 is TGTGCCAGTAGTCTCAGGCCTGGCTCTGGAAACACCATATATTTT.

The chain carries TRBV20-1 and TRBJ2-7; weak D call: TRBD1 (5 bases). The CDR3 spans 11 residues. Germline-derived CDR1 and CDR2 are DFQATT and SNEGSKA (reference sequence). Trimming cost V 5 bases and J 4 bases, with 9 bases left between them. CDR3 bases: TGCAGTGCTTCCGACAGTTACGAGCAGTACGTC. Translation: CSASDSYEQYV.

The genes are TRBV5-6 and TRBJ2-3, with TRBD2 matching 13 bases. The CDR3 runs to 16 residues. The germline V gene has CDR1 SGHDT and CDR2 YYEEEE. The trim removed 0 bases at V and 9 bases at J, leaving 7 bases unmatched. In nucleotides, the CDR3 is TGTGCCAGCAGCTTGGATAGACTAGCGGGGGGCTTAACGCAGTATTTT. It is translated as CASSLDRLAGGLTQYF.

The genes are TRBV5-6 and TRBJ2-3; D uncertain. Germline lookup yields CDR1 SGHDT and CDR2 YYEEEE. V was shortened by 4 bases and J by 3 bases, with 15 bases between the two germline ends. CDR3 size: 15 residues. The CDR3 sequence is CASSPGRTTTDTQYF. The CDR3 DNA reads as TGTGCCAGCAGCCCCGGCAGAACTACTACAGATACGCAGTATTTT.

The CDR3 reads CASSLEQGVPTNEKLFF. CDR3 DNA sequence: TGCGCCAGCAGCTTGGAACAGGGAGTTCCAACTAATGAAAAACTGTTTTTT. This chain uses TRBV5-1 with TRBJ1-4, with D tentatively TRBD1 (6 bases). The germline V gene encodes CDR1 SGHRS and CDR2 YFSETQ. The CDR3 has 17 amino acids. V was pared by 0 bases and J by 0 bases, with 12 bases between.

This chain links TRBV5-1 with TRBJ2-1; weak D call: TRBD2 (6 bases). CDR3 length: 15 residues. The germline V and J ends were trimmed by 3 bases and 1 base, with 11 bases remaining between them. Germline CDR1 is SGHRS and CDR2 is YFSETQ. CDR3 amino acids: CASSSVTSSYNEQFF. CDR3 coding DNA: TGCGCCAGCAGCTCGGTGACTAGTTCCTACAATGAGCAGTTCTTC.

The chain links TRBV6-6 to TRBJ1-2; TRBD1 aligns across 7 bases. From germline, CDR1 is MNHNY and CDR2 SVGAGI (reference sequence). CDR3 length: 14 residues. The V gene end was trimmed by 8 bases and the J gene end by 0 bases; junction bases not matched to a gene: 6. The CDR3 here is CASSRDRTNYGYTF. The CDR3 DNA reads as TGTGCCAGCTCGAGGGACAGAACTAACTATGGCTACACCTTC.

This chain links TRBV25-1 with TRBJ1-1, with TRBD1 as a possible D gene (6 bases). This CDR3 region has 16 residues. CDR1 is MGHDK and CDR2 is SYGVNS in the germline V gene. Between the trimmed V and J ends, which lost 4 bases and 4 bases, there was a span of 19 bases. CDR3 in amino acids: CASSGLRDILITEAFF. CDR3 DNA: TGTGCCAGCAGTGGCCTTCGGGACATCTTGATCACTGAAGCTTTCTTT.

J is TRBJ1-1 and V is TRBV30, with D possibly TRBD1 on 6 matching bases. The CDR3 is 11 residues long. The germline gives CDR1 GTSNPN, CDR2 SVGIG (reference sequence). Trimming pared 3 bases from V and 7 bases from J, leaving 9 bases between. The CDR3 DNA is TGTGCCTGGAGGGTGACAGGTGAAGCTTTCTTT. Translated: CAWRVTGEAFF.

J is TRBJ2-7 and V is TRBV4-1; possibly TRBD1 for D (5 bases). This CDR3 is 17 amino acids long. The germline gives CDR1 MGHRA, CDR2 YSYEKL. The V gene lost 0 bases and the J gene lost 0 bases, with 15 bases spanning the gap. The CDR3 sequence: CASSQDPSTVLSYEQYF. The CDR3 DNA sequence: TGCGCCAGCAGCCAAGATCCCTCGACAGTCCTCTCCTACGAGCAGTACTTC.

The chain joins TRBV5-6 to TRBJ2-7; no reliable D call. Germline CDR1 and CDR2: SGHDT and YYEEEE. Trimming took 2 bases from V and 5 from J, leaving 11 bases between them. The CDR3 runs to 13 residues. In DNA form, the CDR3 reads TGTGCCAGCAGCTTAAGGTCACAGCACGAGCAGTACGTC. Translating it yields CASSLRSQHEQYV.

This chain links TRBV27 with TRBJ2-7, with D perhaps TRBD1 (6 bases). Trimming shortened V by 5 bases and J by 0 bases, and 23 bases separated the two germline ends. The germline CDR1 and CDR2 sequences are MNHEY and SMNVEV (reference sequence). This CDR3 is 18 amino acids long. The CDR3 DNA is TGTGCCAGCAGTCAACCATCGCTCCAGGGGAGAAACTCCTACGAGCAGTACGTC. Protein product: CASSQPSLQGRNSYEQYV.

This chain links TRBV29-1 with TRBJ2-3; a weak D match, TRBD1 (5 bases). Germline values: CDR1 SQVTM, CDR2 ANQGSEA. This CDR3 is 10 amino acids long. The CDR3 loop reads CGVGVDTQYF. In nucleotides, the CDR3 is TGCGGAGTAGGGGTAGATACGCAGTATTTT.

The chain is built from TRBV29-1 and TRBJ1-4, with D hard to call. V shed 5 bases and J shed 5 bases, with 18 bases lying between them. Germline CDR1 and CDR2: SQVTM and ANQGSEA. The CDR3 consists of 15 residues. DNA of the CDR3: TGCAGCGTTTCCTTACCATCAGTCGGGAATGAAAAACTGTTTTTT. Protein product: CSVSLPSVGNEKLFF. The whole variable domain, filled in from reference TRBV29-1 and TRBJ1-4, reads SAVISQKPSRDICQRGTSLTIQCQVDSQVTMMFWYRQQPGQSLTLIATANQGSEATYESGFVIDKFPISRPNLTFSTLTVSNMSPEDSSIYLCSVSLPSVGNEKLFFGSGTQLSVL.

A few counts support this clone. This chain connects TRBV7-8 to TRBJ2-7; 10 bases are a match to TRBD1. The CDR3 contains 16 residues. CDR1 is SGHVS, CDR2 FQNEAQ, per germline. The V gene end was trimmed by 4 bases and the J gene end by 2 bases; junction bases not matched to a gene: 8. This CDR3 reads CASSWRQGASPYEQYF. For the CDR3, the DNA is TGTGCCAGCAGCTGGAGACAGGGGGCGTCACCCTACGAGCAGTACTTC.

This sequence joins TRBV6-1 and TRBJ2-7; 8 bases fit TRBD2. Germline CDR1 is MNHNS and CDR2 is SASEGT. This CDR3 spans 14 amino acids. V trimming: 4 bases; J trimming: 4 bases; junction bases outside the gene matches: 6. The CDR3 loop reads CASSVLAGPYEQYF. CDR3 sequence (DNA): TGTGCCAGCAGTGTCCTAGCGGGCCCTTACGAGCAGTACTTC.

This clone has just a few counts. The V call is TRBV5-4, the J call TRBJ1-1, with D maybe TRBD1 (6 bases). CDR3 length: 15 residues. Germline V gene data show CDR1 as SGHNT and CDR2 as YYREEE (reference sequence). V lost 3 bases, J lost 10 bases, and 22 bases lay in between. CDR3 in DNA: TGTGCCAGCAGCTCCCGGTCAGCGGGGGCGGAGGGAGCTTTCTTT. As protein: CASSSRSAGAEGAFF.

The V and J genes are TRBV5-4 and TRBJ1-1; D is perhaps TRBD1 (5 bases). In germline, CDR1 is SGHNT, CDR2 YYREEE (reference sequence). The CDR3 is made up of 14 amino acids. With 2 bases removed from V and 4 bases from J, the gap between germline ends came to 12 bases. The CDR3 sequence: CASSFAGRRTEAFF. CDR3 DNA: TGTGCCAGCAGCTTCGCAGGGAGGCGCACTGAAGCTTTCTTT.

This clone has just a few counts. J is TRBJ2-1 and V is TRBV28; a weak D match, TRBD1 (6 bases). This CDR3 is built from 19 residues. The germline CDR1 and CDR2 sequences are MDHEN and SYDVKM. Between the trimmed V and J ends, which lost 3 bases and 13 bases, there was a span of 34 bases. The CDR3 sequence is CASSFFQGGSAKHHARQFF. CDR3 nucleotides: TGTGCCAGCAGTTTTTTCCAAGGGGGATCGGCCAAACACCACGCCCGACAGTTCTTC.